This TCR beta chain was documented in a study of blood T cell repertoires in COVID-19. As for the study in general: Nucleic acid was either cDNA or gDNA, and it came from T cells, B-cell-depleted T cells, or PBMCs.

As processed by the authors: Researchers report that nucleated cell counts were estimated from reference gene primer amplification. Profiled with immunoSEQ multiplex PCR; TCRdb holds only in-frame clones, not every one. The DNA gave D and trimming, while V, J and clone size come from that table. The sample records about 110,000 clones, approximately 82% being singletons. CDR1 and CDR2 (germline): MGHRA, YSYEKL. The CDR3 length is 14 residues. V shed 1 base and J 1 base; nucleotides not matched to a gene: 0. The rearrangement joins TRBV4-1 to TRBJ2-5; 7 positions agree with TRBD1. The specimen sequenced was peripheral blood. The receptor's source is a woman between 65 and 79 years old with acute or convalescent COVID-19. The CDR3 spells CASSQGDSQETQYF. For the CDR3, the DNA is TGCGCCAGCAGCCAAGGGGACAGCCAAGAGACCCAGTACTTC.